This is a list of T cell receptor beta chains from one sample in a study of beta chain features in type 1 diabetes. Sequencing was performed with immunoSEQ multiplex PCR; in TCRdb, only in-frame clones are kept and a portion is missing. Here the sample spans around 450,000 clones, 11% being singletons. Material: naive CD4+ T cells from blood. Every receptor here comes from a woman aged 18-29 years in good health. Each CDR3 is given with its conserved first and last residue. D genes are given only for firm matches. Only some rows state a clone size, as once, few, many or a class for expanded clones.

d_gene	abundance	v_gene	len	j_gene	CDR3nt	CDR3aa
TRBD1	few	TRBV5-1	17	TRBJ1-4	TGCGCCAGCAGCTTGTTCCCGGACAGGGCAACTAATGAAAAACTGTTTTTT	CASSLFPDRATNEKLFF
NA	few	TRBV5-4	13	TRBJ1-1	TGTGCCAGCAGCCAGAGGGTGGACACTGAAGCTTTCTTT	CASSQRVDTEAFF
NA	few	TRBV7-9	15	TRBJ2-1	TGTGCCAGCAGCTTAGTCCCAGGGATGAGCAATGAGCAGTTCTTC	CASSLVPGMSNEQFF
NA	few	TRBV4-2	14	TRBJ1-5	TGTGCCAGCAGCCTTTTAATAGGGGATCAGCCCCAGCATTTT	CASSLLIGDQPQHF
TRBD1	NA	TRBV9	15	TRBJ1-6	TGTGCCAGCAGCGTAGAGGGGACAGGGAATTCACCCCTCCACTTT	CASSVEGTGNSPLHF
TRBD1	few	TRBV29-1	13	TRBJ1-2	TGCAGCGTCGGGACAGGGGTGAACTATGGCTACACCTTC	CSVGTGVNYGYTF
NA	few	TRBV7-3	12	TRBJ2-1	TGTGCCAGCAGCTCGCAGGGGAATGAGCAGTTCTTC	CASSSQGNEQFF
NA	few	TRBV29-1	12	TRBJ1-2	TGCAGCGCCATGAGGGTCCAGGGTGGCTACACCTTC	CSAMRVQGGYTF
NA	NA	TRBV4-2	17	TRBJ1-3	TGTGCCAGCAGCCAGGGACCGGAACGGCACTCTGGAAACACCATATATTTT	CASSQGPERHSGNTIYF
NA	NA	TRBV9	15	TRBJ1-2	TGTGCCAGCAGCGTAGTCGTGGACCCTAACTATGGCTACACCTTC	CASSVVVDPNYGYTF
NA	NA	TRBV15	14	TRBJ1-6	TGTGCCACCAGCAGAGACAGTACGGATTCACCCCTCCACTTT	CATSRDSTDSPLHF
NA	few	TRBV7-7	12	TRBJ2-5	TGTGCCAGCAGTCCCAAGGGGGAGACCCAGTACTTC	CASSPKGETQYF
NA	NA	TRBV7-2	14	TRBJ2-2	TGTGCCAGCAGCCACCGGGCTGGCACCGGGGAGCTGTTTTTT	CASSHRAGTGELFF
NA	NA	TRBV5-1	18	TRBJ2-1	TGCGCCAGCAGCCACCCGATTCCGGGGGACACCCTTGGGAATGAGCAGTTCTTC	CASSHPIPGDTLGNEQFF
NA	NA	TRBV7-8	15	TRBJ1-2	TGTGCCAGCAGCTTAGACCCGGTGGCTCGATATGGCTACACCTTC	CASSLDPVARYGYTF
NA	NA	TRBV5-1	14	TRBJ2-2	TGCGCCAGCGCTACAATCTCGGGCACCGGGGAGCTGTTTTTT	CASATISGTGELFF
NA	few	TRBV6-5	15	TRBJ2-7	TGTGCCAGCAGCAACCGGAAGGGGTATGGCTACGAGCAGTACTTC	CASSNRKGYGYEQYF
TRBD1	NA	TRBV11-3	14	TRBJ2-3	TGTGCCAGCAGCCGAGGGACAGGGTCGGATACGCAGTATTTT	CASSRGTGSDTQYF
TRBD2	few	TRBV18	15	TRBJ2-5	TGTGCCAGCTCACCACCGGGACTAGCTCAAGAGACCCAGTACTTC	CASSPPGLAQETQYF
NA	few	TRBV10-3	13	TRBJ1-1	TGTGCCATTACTCCGGGACAGAACACTGAAGCTTTCTTT	CAITPGQNTEAFF
NA	NA	TRBV5-4	13	TRBJ2-5	TGTGCCAGCAGCCAGGGGTTTACCGGAACCCAGTACTTC	CASSQGFTGTQYF
NA	NA	TRBV7-8	15	TRBJ2-7	TGTGCCAGCAGATTGAGGGACTCGCTCTCCTACGAGCAGTACTTC	CASRLRDSLSYEQYF
TRBD1	NA	TRBV2	17	TRBJ2-5	TGTGCCAGCAGTTACTTAAACCGGGGACAGTTCAGAGAGACCCAGTACTTC	CASSYLNRGQFRETQYF
NA	few	TRBV2	12	TRBJ2-3	TGTGCCAGCAGTGCCCTCACAGATACGCAGTATTTT	CASSALTDTQYF
TRBD1	few	TRBV10-3	13	TRBJ2-1	TGTGCCGTCCAGGGGGACCCCTACAATGAGCAGTTCTTC	CAVQGDPYNEQFF
NA	few	TRBV28	13	TRBJ2-3	TGTGCCAGCAGTCCCATTTCCGTAGATACGCAGTATTTT	CASSPISVDTQYF
NA	few	TRBV7-9	15	TRBJ2-1	TGTGCCAGCAGCCCCGGAAGGGGACTTTACAATGAGCAGTTCTTC	CASSPGRGLYNEQFF
NA	few	TRBV7-9	15	TRBJ2-2	TGTGCCAGCAGCTTGGTTCTTGTGGGCACCGGGGAGCTGTTTTTT	CASSLVLVGTGELFF
NA	few	TRBV9	14	TRBJ2-7	TGTGCCAGCAGCGCCATGGCGGGTGCGTACGAGCAGTACTTC	CASSAMAGAYEQYF
TRBD1	few	TRBV7-2	15	TRBJ2-3	TGTGCCAGCAGCTTTGGACAGGGAAGCACAGATACGCAGTATTTT	CASSFGQGSTDTQYF
TRBD1	NA	TRBV9	15	TRBJ1-1	TGTGCCAGCAGCCCGGGACAGGGTTTGGACACTGAAGCTTTCTTT	CASSPGQGLDTEAFF
NA	NA	TRBV15	10	TRBJ2-7	TGTGCCACCGGCTGGGGTGAGCAGTACTTC	CATGWGEQYF